Listed below are T cell receptor beta chains from one sample, sequenced in a study of blood T cell repertoires in COVID-19. Generated by immunoSEQ multiplex PCR, the TCRdb table keeps only in-frame clones and is missing some. The profile shows roughly 200,000 clones, about nine tenths of them singletons. Input material: PBMCs or T cells enriched from blood (not recorded which). Receptor source: a woman aged 40 to 50 with acute COVID-19. CDR3s include the opening cysteine and the closing phenylalanine or tryptophan. The D gene is left open where the match is weak. Size values are once, few and many counts, or a class for expanded clones, and some rows have none.

d_call: .
v_call: TRBV7-9
j_call: TRBJ2-4
clone_size: .
cdr3_nt: TGTGCCAGCAGCTTTGGAGGGGCCAAAAACATTCAGTACTTC
cdr3_aa: CASSFGGAKNIQYF

d_call: .
v_call: TRBV7-8
j_call: TRBJ2-7
clone_size: .
cdr3_nt: TGTGCCAGCAGCTCAGCTTCAGGGTCGGGTCTCGAGCAGTACTTC
cdr3_aa: CASSSASGSGLEQYF

d_call: .
v_call: TRBV6-5
j_call: TRBJ1-2
clone_size: .
cdr3_nt: TGTGCCAGCAGTTACATAGCGGGCCCCGGGGGCTATGGCTACACCTTC
cdr3_aa: CASSYIAGPGGYGYTF

d_call: .
v_call: TRBV5-6
j_call: TRBJ2-1
clone_size: .
cdr3_nt: TGTGCCAGCAGCTTGTCCTTCAATGAGCAGTTCTTC
cdr3_aa: CASSLSFNEQFF

d_call: TRBD1
v_call: TRBV28
j_call: TRBJ2-1
clone_size: .
cdr3_nt: TGTGCCAGCAGCCAACGGACAGGGGATGTGGGTGAGCAGTTCTTC
cdr3_aa: CASSQRTGDVGEQFF

d_call: TRBD1
v_call: TRBV6-5
j_call: TRBJ1-2
clone_size: once
cdr3_nt: TGTGCCAGCAGTCCACCCGGGACAGGGACCTATGGCTACACCTTC
cdr3_aa: CASSPPGTGTYGYTF

d_call: TRBD1
v_call: TRBV19
j_call: TRBJ2-5
clone_size: once
cdr3_nt: TGTGCCAGTAGTATAGATGGGACAGGGAAAGAGACCCAGTACTTC
cdr3_aa: CASSIDGTGKETQYF

d_call: .
v_call: TRBV3-1/TRBV3-2
j_call: TRBJ1-3
clone_size: .
cdr3_nt: TGTGCCAGCAGCCAAGACGGGGTTGCACGGTCTGGAAACACCATATATTTT
cdr3_aa: CASSQDGVARSGNTIYF

d_call: .
v_call: TRBV6-5
j_call: TRBJ1-1
clone_size: .
cdr3_nt: TGTGCCAGCAGACCCTTGACTGGGAGCACTGAAGCTTTCTTT
cdr3_aa: CASRPLTGSTEAFF

d_call: .
v_call: TRBV3-1/TRBV3-2
j_call: TRBJ1-3
clone_size: .
cdr3_nt: TGTGCCAGCAGCCCGGGGGGAAACACCATATATTTT
cdr3_aa: CASSPGGNTIYF

d_call: .
v_call: TRBV27
j_call: TRBJ1-1
clone_size: .
cdr3_nt: TGTGCCAGCAGTTTAACCGGGAGCAGTGCTGAAGCTTTCTTT
cdr3_aa: CASSLTGSSAEAFF

d_call: .
v_call: TRBV6-2/TRBV6-3
j_call: TRBJ1-4
clone_size: once
cdr3_nt: TGTGCCAGCAGTTACCGGCGGCCGGCAACTAATGAAAAACTGTTTTTT
cdr3_aa: CASSYRRPATNEKLFF

d_call: TRBD1
v_call: TRBV9
j_call: TRBJ1-1
clone_size: .
cdr3_nt: TGTGCCAGCAGCTTAGGGACAGGGTGGACTGAAGCTTTCTTT
cdr3_aa: CASSLGTGWTEAFF

d_call: .
v_call: TRBV6-1
j_call: TRBJ2-3
clone_size: .
cdr3_nt: TGTGCCAGCAGTGAAGAGGCCACCAACAGGGTGGATACGCAGTATTTT
cdr3_aa: CASSEEATNRVDTQYF

d_call: .
v_call: TRBV7-8
j_call: TRBJ1-4
clone_size: once
cdr3_nt: TGTGCCAGCAGCTTAGCGGTCCTAAGGGGGACTAATGAAAAACTGTTTTTT
cdr3_aa: CASSLAVLRGTNEKLFF

d_call: .
v_call: TRBV2
j_call: TRBJ1-1
clone_size: few
cdr3_nt: TGTGCCAGCAGGATAGCAGGGGCGAACACTGAAGCTTTCTTT
cdr3_aa: CASRIAGANTEAFF

d_call: TRBD2
v_call: TRBV13
j_call: TRBJ2-4
clone_size: .
cdr3_nt: TGTGCCAGCAGCTCCGCTAGCGGGGGAAAAAACATTCAGTACTTC
cdr3_aa: CASSSASGGKNIQYF

d_call: .
v_call: TRBV10-3
j_call: TRBJ1-2
clone_size: .
cdr3_nt: TGTGCCATCAGAACCTTCGCCGGGAGCCATAACTATGGCTACACCTTC
cdr3_aa: CAIRTFAGSHNYGYTF

d_call: .
v_call: TRBV2
j_call: TRBJ1-2
clone_size: .
cdr3_nt: TGTGCCAGCACCTACAGCCTTTATGGCTACACCTTC
cdr3_aa: CASTYSLYGYTF

d_call: .
v_call: TRBV5-6
j_call: TRBJ1-1
clone_size: .
cdr3_nt: TGTGCCAGCAGCTTTTGGGGCGGAAACTACATGAACACTGAAGCTTTCTTT
cdr3_aa: CASSFWGGNYMNTEAFF

d_call: .
v_call: TRBV2
j_call: TRBJ1-5
clone_size: .
cdr3_nt: TGTGCCAGCAGTGAGCGTCCCCTTCAGCCCCAGCATTTT
cdr3_aa: CASSERPLQPQHF

d_call: .
v_call: TRBV2
j_call: TRBJ1-1
clone_size: .
cdr3_nt: TGTGCCAGCAGTGAGCGAGGGGGGGCCACTGAAGCTTTCTTT
cdr3_aa: CASSERGGATEAFF

d_call: TRBD1
v_call: TRBV28
j_call: TRBJ2-1
clone_size: .
cdr3_nt: TGTGCCAGCAGTTTAGGGGGACAGGGCTTCAATGAGCAGTTCTTC
cdr3_aa: CASSLGGQGFNEQFF

d_call: .
v_call: TRBV27
j_call: TRBJ2-1
clone_size: once
cdr3_nt: TGTGCCAGCAGTTTATCGGGGGCCCCCCTCTACAATGAGCAGTTCTTC
cdr3_aa: CASSLSGAPLYNEQFF